This T cell receptor (beta chain) derives from a study of Graves' ophthalmopathy and Graves' hyperthyroidism. As for this clonotype: Its antigen remains unidentified.

Each hyperthyroidism patient was newly diagnosed, with under 2 months' duration, and aged 18 to 65. Excluded were patients with other autoimmune diseases, uncontrolled infections, pregnancy or lactation. The authors amplified TCR beta CDR3 regions from RNA transcripts. First-round RT-PCR relied on HTBI primers, and a second-round multiplex PCR came next. TCRdb re-analysed the multiplex PCR reads in MiXCR, keeping a single row per CDR3 protein. The table lists a few hundred thousand distinct CDR3 sequences, under 45% of them singletons. General study findings and limits: A roughly 80% specificity and 87.88% sensitivity were achieved by a 13-signature model that separated ophthalmopathy from stable hyperthyroidism.

The length of the CDR3 is 17 residues. Per germline, CDR1 SGHTA and CDR2 FQGTGA. V usage is TRBV7-3 and J usage is TRBJ2-7, with 13 bases lining up with TRBD2. Matching the DNA end better, TRBJ2-1 makes the J call doubtful. The sample was peripheral blood or thyroid tissue (not recorded which). The source is an adult man with Graves' hyperthyroidism. The CDR3 region has the DNA TGTGCCAGCAGCTCCCAACCACTAGCGGGGGGGCCTAATGAGCAGTTCTTC. It codes for CASSSQPLAGGPNEQFF.